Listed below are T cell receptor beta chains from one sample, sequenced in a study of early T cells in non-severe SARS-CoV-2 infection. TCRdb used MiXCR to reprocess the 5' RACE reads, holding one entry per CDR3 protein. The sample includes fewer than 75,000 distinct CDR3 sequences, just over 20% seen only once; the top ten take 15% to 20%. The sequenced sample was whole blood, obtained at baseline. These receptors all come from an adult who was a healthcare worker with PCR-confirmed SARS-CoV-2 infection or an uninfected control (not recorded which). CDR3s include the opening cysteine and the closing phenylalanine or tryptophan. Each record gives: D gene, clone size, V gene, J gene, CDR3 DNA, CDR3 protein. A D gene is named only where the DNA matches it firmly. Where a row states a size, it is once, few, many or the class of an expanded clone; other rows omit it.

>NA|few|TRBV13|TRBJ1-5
TGTGCCAGCAGCTTATCCAGCAATCAGCCCCAGCATTTT
CASSLSSNQPQHF
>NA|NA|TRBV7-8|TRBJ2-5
TGTGCCAGCAGCTTATATGGCAACCAAGAGACCCAGTACTTC
CASSLYGNQETQYF
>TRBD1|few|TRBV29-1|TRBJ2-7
TGCAGCGTTTTTGGGACAGGACTTTACGAGCAGTACTTC
CSVFGTGLYEQYF
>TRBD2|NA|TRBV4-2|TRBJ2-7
TGTGCCAGCAGCCCTTCCTCAGGAGCGGGGGGAAACTACGAGCAGTACTTC
CASSPSSGAGGNYEQYF
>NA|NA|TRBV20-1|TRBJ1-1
TGCAGTGCTAGAGGTTATGGGGCCTACACTGAAGCTTTCTTT
CSARGYGAYTEAFF
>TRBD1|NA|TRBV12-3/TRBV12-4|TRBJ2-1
TGTGCCAGCAGGTCCGGGACAGGGTCCTACAATGAGCAGTTCTTC
CASRSGTGSYNEQFF
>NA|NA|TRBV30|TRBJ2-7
TGTGCCTGGAGGCAGGGTTGGGAGCAGTACTTC
CAWRQGWEQYF
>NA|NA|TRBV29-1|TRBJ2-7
TGCAGCGCTTTTTCGAATGGGGAGGAGTACGAGCAGTACTTC
CSAFSNGEEYEQYF
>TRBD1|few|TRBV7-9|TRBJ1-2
TGTGCCAGCAGCTTTGGGACAGCTACCTCCTATGGCTACACCTTC
CASSFGTATSYGYTF
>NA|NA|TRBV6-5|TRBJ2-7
TGTGCCAGCAGCCGTACAGCGCCGGGTCCCTACGAGCAGTACTTC
CASSRTAPGPYEQYF
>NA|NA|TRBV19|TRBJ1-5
TGTGCCAGTGGTGTTTCCAATCAGCCCCAGCATTTT
CASGVSNQPQHF
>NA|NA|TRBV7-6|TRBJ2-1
TGTGCCAGCAGCCCCGGTAGGGGCGCCTACAATGAGCAGTTCTTC
CASSPGRGAYNEQFF
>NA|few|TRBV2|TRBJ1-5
TGTGCCAGCAGTGAAGATATACAGCCCCAGCATTTT
CASSEDIQPQHF
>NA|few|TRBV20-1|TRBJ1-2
TGCAGTGCTAGAGTCGGGGGCTATGGCTACACCTTC
CSARVGGYGYTF
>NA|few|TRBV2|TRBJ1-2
TGTGCCAGCAGTGAAGGGGGACGCTCTAACTATGGCTACACCTTC
CASSEGGRSNYGYTF
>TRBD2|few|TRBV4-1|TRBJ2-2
TGCGCCAGCAGCCAAGGGGGACTAGCACCGAACACCGGGGAGCTGTTTTTT
CASSQGGLAPNTGELFF
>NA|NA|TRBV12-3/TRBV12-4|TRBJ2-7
TGTGCCAGCAGTTTAGGGGTTGCGGATGAGCAGTACTTC
CASSLGVADEQYF
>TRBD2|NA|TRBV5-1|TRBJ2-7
TGCGCCAGCAGCCCGACTAGCGGGGGGAACTACGAGCAGTACTTC
CASSPTSGGNYEQYF
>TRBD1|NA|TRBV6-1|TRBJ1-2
TGTGCCAGCAGGGCAGGACAGGGCCAAAGGAACTATGGCTACACCTTC
CASRAGQGQRNYGYTF
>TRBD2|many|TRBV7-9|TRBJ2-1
TGTGCCAGCAGCCCGCCTAGCGGGGGTAGTGACAATGAGCAGTTCTTC
CASSPPSGGSDNEQFF
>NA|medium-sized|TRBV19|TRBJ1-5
TGTGCCAGTAGTATAGAGGCGGCCCAGAACAATCAGCCCCAGCATTTT
CASSIEAAQNNQPQHF
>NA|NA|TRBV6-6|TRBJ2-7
TGTGCCAGCAAGGGAGAGAACAGAAGCTCCTACGAGCAGTACTTC
CASKGENRSSYEQYF
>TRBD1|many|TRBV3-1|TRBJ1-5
TGTGCCAGCAGGGGACAGGGGCTCAATCAGCCCCAGCATTTT
CASRGQGLNQPQHF
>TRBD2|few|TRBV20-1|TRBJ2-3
TGCAGTGCTAGGTCGGGACTAGCGAGAGATACGCAGTATTTT
CSARSGLARDTQYF
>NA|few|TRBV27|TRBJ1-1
TGTGCCAGCAGATCCCATGGATTTGGAAACACTGAAGCTTTCTTT
CASRSHGFGNTEAFF
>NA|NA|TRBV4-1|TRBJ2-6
TGCGCCAGCAGCCAGGGGGAGTACCCTCGCGGCTCTGGGGCCAACGTCCTGACTTTC
CASSQGEYPRGSGANVLTF
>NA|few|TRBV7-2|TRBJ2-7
TGTGCCAGCAGCTTAGAGAGGGGATACTACGAGCAGTACTTC
CASSLERGYYEQYF
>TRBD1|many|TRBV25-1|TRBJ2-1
TGTGCCAGCAGTGTATCCGGACAGGGTTGGTACAATGAGCAGTTCTTC
CASSVSGQGWYNEQFF
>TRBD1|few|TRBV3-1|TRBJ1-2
TGTGCCAGCACCTTGGGGAATGACAGGGTGTATGGCTACACCTTC
CASTLGNDRVYGYTF
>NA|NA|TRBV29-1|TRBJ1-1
TGCAGCGCAAGACAAATGAACACTGAAGCTTTCTTT
CSARQMNTEAFF
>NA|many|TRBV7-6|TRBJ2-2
TGTGCCAGCAGCTTCTCCTTCTGGGGGTCTAGCGAGAACACCGGGGAGCTGTTTTTT
CASSFSFWGSSENTGELFF
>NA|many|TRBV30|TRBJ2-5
TGTGCCTGGAACTCGGGACAAGAGACCCAGTACTTC
CAWNSGQETQYF
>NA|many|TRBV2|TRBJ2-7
TGTGCCAGCAGCGCCGACAGGCCTTTCTCCTACGAGCAGTACTTC
CASSADRPFSYEQYF
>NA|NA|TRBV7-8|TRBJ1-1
TGTGCCAGCAGCAGCAGGGTAAGGGACACTGAAGCTTTCTTT
CASSSRVRDTEAFF
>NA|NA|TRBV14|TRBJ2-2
TGTGCCAGCAGCCAAATAACCGCGAACACCGGGGAGCTGTTTTTT
CASSQITANTGELFF
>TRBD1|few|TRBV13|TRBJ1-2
TGTGCCAGCTCCAGGGGGCGCGTTGGCTACACCTTC
CASSRGRVGYTF
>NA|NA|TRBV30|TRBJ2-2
TGTGCCTGGAGTGTATACCCCGGGGAGCTGTTTTTT
CAWSVYPGELFF
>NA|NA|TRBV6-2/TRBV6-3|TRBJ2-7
TGTGCCAGCAGCCACCCTTACGAGCAGTACTTC
CASSHPYEQYF
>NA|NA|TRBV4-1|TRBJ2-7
TGCGCCAGCAGCCAAGGCAGTGCCTCCTACGAGCAGTACTTC
CASSQGSASYEQYF
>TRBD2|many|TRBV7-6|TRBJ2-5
TGTGCCAGCAGCGCCAGCGGGGGCGGGAGGGCCCAGTACTTC
CASSASGGGRAQYF
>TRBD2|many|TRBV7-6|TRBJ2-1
TGTGCCAGCAGCTTACTCACTAGCGGGGGATCTTACAATGAGCAGTTCTTC
CASSLLTSGGSYNEQFF
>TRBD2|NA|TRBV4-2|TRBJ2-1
TGTGCCAGCAGCCCTCGACTAGCGGGGCAAAGAAATGAGCAGTTCTTC
CASSPRLAGQRNEQFF
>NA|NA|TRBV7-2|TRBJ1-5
TGTGCCAGCAGCTTAACAGGCCCCCGCACGGCCCAGCATTTT
CASSLTGPRTAQHF
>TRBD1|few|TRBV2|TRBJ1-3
TGTGCCAGCAAAAGGGACAGGGGAGGTGGAAACACCATATATTTT
CASKRDRGGGNTIYF
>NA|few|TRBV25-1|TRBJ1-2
TGTGCCAGCAGTGAACAGGAGGGCTACACCTTC
CASSEQEGYTF
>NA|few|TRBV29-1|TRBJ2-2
TGCAGCGCTAAAGGACAGAACTCCCAATTGCCGAACACCGGGGAGCTGTTTTTT
CSAKGQNSQLPNTGELFF
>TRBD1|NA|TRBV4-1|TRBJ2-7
TGCGCCAGCAGCCAAGGAGGCCCGGGACAGCCATCCTACGAGCAGTACTTC
CASSQGGPGQPSYEQYF
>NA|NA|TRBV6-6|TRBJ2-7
TGTGCCAGCAGTTACTCGGGTGACACCTCCTACGAGCAGTACTTC
CASSYSGDTSYEQYF
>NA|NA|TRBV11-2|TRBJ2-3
TGTGCCAGCAGCTTTCCAATTCCCACAGATACGCAGTATTTT
CASSFPIPTDTQYF
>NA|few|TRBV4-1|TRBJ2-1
TGCGCCAGCAGCCAAGATCTTCGGGGCTACAATGAGCAGTTCTTC
CASSQDLRGYNEQFF
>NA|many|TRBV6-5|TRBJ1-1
TGTGCCAGCAGTCAGAGGGGGAGGTCCACTGAAGCTTTCTTT
CASSQRGRSTEAFF
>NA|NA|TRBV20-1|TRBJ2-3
TGCAGTGCTAGTCGCCAGGCGATTAGCACAGATACGCAGTATTTT
CSASRQAISTDTQYF
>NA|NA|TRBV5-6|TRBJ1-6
TGTGCCAGCAGCTTGTTGCAGCAGGGTTCACCCCTCCACTTT
CASSLLQQGSPLHF